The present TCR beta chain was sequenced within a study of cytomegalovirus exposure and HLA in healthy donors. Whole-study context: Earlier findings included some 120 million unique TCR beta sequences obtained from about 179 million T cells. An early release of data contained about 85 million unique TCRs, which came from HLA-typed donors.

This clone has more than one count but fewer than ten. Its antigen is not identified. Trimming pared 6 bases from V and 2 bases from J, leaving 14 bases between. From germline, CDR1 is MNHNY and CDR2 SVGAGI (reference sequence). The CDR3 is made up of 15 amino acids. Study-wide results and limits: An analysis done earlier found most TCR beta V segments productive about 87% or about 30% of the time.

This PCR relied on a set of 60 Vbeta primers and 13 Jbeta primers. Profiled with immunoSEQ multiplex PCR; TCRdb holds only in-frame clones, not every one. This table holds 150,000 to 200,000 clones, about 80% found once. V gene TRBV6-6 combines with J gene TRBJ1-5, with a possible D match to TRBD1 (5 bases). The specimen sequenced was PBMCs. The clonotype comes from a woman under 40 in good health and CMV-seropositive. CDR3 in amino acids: CASSLDGGRNQPQHF. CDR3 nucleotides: TGTGCCAGCAGCCTGGACGGGGGACGCAATCAGCCCCAGCATTTT.